This is a list of T cell receptor beta chains from one sample in a study of PD-L1 blockade in urothelial cancer. The protocol was immunoSEQ multiplex PCR, while the TCRdb copy is restricted to in-frame clones and leaves out a portion. The sample has about 82,000 clones; more than 90% are singletons. The material was PBMCs, obtained around atezolizumab (anti-PD-L1) treatment. Receptor source: a man between 60 and 70 years old with urothelial cancer. CDR3s include the opening cysteine and the closing phenylalanine or tryptophan. A D gene is named only where the DNA matches it firmly. Where a row states a size, it is once, few, many or the class of an expanded clone; other rows omit it.

D	V	size	J	DNA	CDR3
TRBD1	TRBV5-8	-	TRBJ2-2	TGTGCCAGCAGCTTACAGGGGATCGGGGAGCTGTTTTTT	CASSLQGIGELFF
TRBD1	TRBV5-4	-	TRBJ1-2	TGTGCCAGCAGCTTGGAAACGGGACAGACCTATGGCTACACCTTC	CASSLETGQTYGYTF
TRBD1	TRBV9	-	TRBJ2-1	TGTGCCAGCAGCATCCGGGACAGGGACCCTGAGCAGTTCTTC	CASSIRDRDPEQFF
TRBD2	TRBV9	-	TRBJ2-3	TGTGCCAGCAGCTCTCGGACTAGCGGGGGAACAGATACGCAGTATTTT	CASSSRTSGGTDTQYF
TRBD1	TRBV10-3	-	TRBJ2-3	TGTGCCATCATGGGACAGGGGGATACAGATACGCAGTATTTT	CAIMGQGDTDTQYF
TRBD2	TRBV6-1	-	TRBJ2-1	TGTGCCAGCAGTGACCCGGCACTAGCGGGTTCGTATGAGCAGTTCTTC	CASSDPALAGSYEQFF
-	TRBV5-1	-	TRBJ2-2	TGCGCCAGCAGCTCACCAACACTCGTACAACAGGGAACAGGGGAGCTGTTTTTT	CASSSPTLVQQGTGELFF
-	TRBV9	-	TRBJ1-6	TGTGCCAGCAGCGCCCTTGGGAGCTCCTATAATTCACCCCTCCACTTT	CASSALGSSYNSPLHF
-	TRBV5-4	-	TRBJ2-2	TGTGCCAGCAGCTCCAGGGTTAGTGACGGGGAGCTGTTTTTT	CASSSRVSDGELFF
TRBD2	TRBV7-2	-	TRBJ2-5	TGTGCCAGCAGCCGCCGCGGGACTAACGAAGAGACCCAGTACTTC	CASSRRGTNEETQYF
TRBD2	TRBV9	-	TRBJ2-1	TGTGCCAGCAGCGTAGAGTTAGCGGGGGGCAATGAGCAGTTCTTC	CASSVELAGGNEQFF
-	TRBV7-3	-	TRBJ1-1	TGTGCCAGCAGCTTAATGGGCGGGGGGAACACTGAAGCTTTCTTT	CASSLMGGGNTEAFF
TRBD1	TRBV10-3	-	TRBJ1-1	TGTGCCTCCGAAGGGGGCGAAGGGACTGAAGCTTTCTTT	CASEGGEGTEAFF
-	TRBV6-1	-	TRBJ1-4	TGTGCCAGCAGGACAGCAACTAATGAAAAACTGTTTTTT	CASRTATNEKLFF
-	TRBV15	once	TRBJ2-3	TGTGCCACCAGCAGAACAAAAGAAAACACAGATACGCAGTATTTT	CATSRTKENTDTQYF
-	TRBV4-3	-	TRBJ2-1	TGCGCCAGCAGCCAAGATTTCGAGGGCCACCCGTCCCATGAGCAGTTCTTC	CASSQDFEGHPSHEQFF
TRBD1	TRBV28	-	TRBJ2-7	TGTGCCAGCATACGACAGGGGTCTGATTACGAGCAGTACTTC	CASIRQGSDYEQYF
TRBD2	TRBV7-2	-	TRBJ2-7	TGTGCCAGCAGCGAGAGCGGGGGTACCTCCTACGAGCAGTACTTC	CASSESGGTSYEQYF
TRBD2	TRBV11-3	-	TRBJ2-1	TGTGCCAGCAGCTCGTCCAGCGGGAGGGGTGAGCAGTTCTTC	CASSSSSGRGEQFF
-	TRBV6-5	-	TRBJ1-6	TGTGCCAGCAGTTACCAGGGATCTCCCCTCCACTTT	CASSYQGSPLHF
-	TRBV5-1	-	TRBJ2-5	TGCGCCAGCATCCCCACAGGGTCGGAGACCCAGTACTTC	CASIPTGSETQYF
TRBD1	TRBV19	-	TRBJ2-2	TGTGCCAGTAGTGGGACAGGGCCTAACACCGGGGAGCTGTTTTTT	CASSGTGPNTGELFF
TRBD2	TRBV11-2	few	TRBJ2-1	TGTGCCAGCAGCTCTCCGACCGGGACTAGCCCTAATGAGCAGTTCTTC	CASSSPTGTSPNEQFF
-	TRBV7-2	once	TRBJ2-2	TGTGCCAGCAGCTATTACGGCGGGGAGCTGTTTTTT	CASSYYGGELFF
TRBD1	TRBV19	-	TRBJ1-2	TGTGCCAGTCGGACAGGGGGCGCGAGGGGCTACACCTTC	CASRTGGARGYTF
TRBD1	TRBV15	-	TRBJ1-1	TGTGCCACCAGCAGAGACCGACAGGGACCAGAAGCTTTCTTT	CATSRDRQGPEAFF
TRBD1	TRBV2	few	TRBJ2-7	TGTGCCAGCAGGGTTAGACAGGGATCCGAGCAGTACTTC	CASRVRQGSEQYF
-	TRBV6-6	-	TRBJ2-5	TGTGCCAGCAGTTCAGGACAGACCGCCCAAGAGACCCAGTACTTC	CASSSGQTAQETQYF
-	TRBV28	-	TRBJ1-1	TGTGCCAGCAGTTTACTAGTCGAAACTGAAGCTTTCTTT	CASSLLVETEAFF
TRBD2	TRBV4-1	-	TRBJ2-7	TGCGCCAGCAGCCAAGGGCTAGCGGAATACGAGCAGTACTTC	CASSQGLAEYEQYF
TRBD2	TRBV10-1	-	TRBJ2-3	TGCGCCAGCAGTGAGTCCACTAGCGGAACAGATACGCAGTATTTT	CASSESTSGTDTQYF
-	TRBV4-3	-	TRBJ2-5	TGCGCCAGCAGCCCCGCTACCGGGAAGACCCAGTACTTC	CASSPATGKTQYF
-	TRBV4-1	-	TRBJ1-1	TGCGCCAGCAGCCAAGATGACAGGTTGGGGGCTGAAGCTTTCTTT	CASSQDDRLGAEAFF
TRBD1	TRBV28	-	TRBJ2-6	TGTGCCAGCAGTTCCGGACAGGGGAAATCTGGGGCCAACGTCCTGACTTTC	CASSSGQGKSGANVLTF
-	TRBV4-3	many	TRBJ2-1	TGCGCCAGCAGCCAAGGTAGTTTCTACAATGAGCAGTTCTTC	CASSQGSFYNEQFF
-	TRBV2	-	TRBJ1-6	TGTGCCAGCAGTGAGAGTGCCCTCAGCGATTCACCCCTCCACTTT	CASSESALSDSPLHF
-	TRBV7-2	-	TRBJ2-7	TGTGCCAGCAGCAGCCAACAGGGTGCCTACGAGCAGTACTTC	CASSSQQGAYEQYF
-	TRBV19	-	TRBJ2-1	TGTGCCAGCGGGGGAACAGGACAGGTGGTCAATGAGCAGTTCTTC	CASGGTGQVVNEQFF
-	TRBV4-3	-	TRBJ2-7	TGCGCCAGCCCTAGAACGCCTGAGGAGGGCGACGAGCAGTACTTC	CASPRTPEEGDEQYF
-	TRBV30	-	TRBJ1-4	TGTGCCTGGAAGGCGGGGACTAATGAAAAACTGTTTTTT	CAWKAGTNEKLFF
TRBD1	TRBV5-1	once	TRBJ2-3	TGCGCCAGCAGCTTTGGCGGACAGGGGGCTTCCACGCAGTATTTT	CASSFGGQGASTQYF
TRBD2	TRBV2	once	TRBJ2-7	TGTGCCAGCAGAGGAGCGGGAGGGTCCTACGAGCAGTACTTC	CASRGAGGSYEQYF
TRBD2	TRBV30	-	TRBJ2-7	TGTGCCTGGAGTCCGGGGCTAGCGGGAGCCCGGCAGTACTTC	CAWSPGLAGARQYF
-	TRBV11-1	-	TRBJ2-5	TGTGCCAGCAGTCCACAGGAAGAGACCCAGTACTTC	CASSPQEETQYF
TRBD1	TRBV7-3	-	TRBJ1-3	TGTGCCAGCAGCTACCAACAGGGGGGCTCTGGAAACACCATATATTTT	CASSYQQGGSGNTIYF
TRBD2	TRBV7-9	-	TRBJ2-1	TGTGCCAGCAGCTTAGATCGGCTAGCGGGGGGGCTAAACAATGAGCAGTTCTTC	CASSLDRLAGGLNNEQFF
-	TRBV19	-	TRBJ2-3	TGTGCCAGTAGTATGGTTAGCGGTAGCACAGATACGCAGTATTTT	CASSMVSGSTDTQYF
-	TRBV4-3	once	TRBJ2-2	TGCGCCAGCAGCCAAGATATCGCGTCGGGGGCCGGGGAGCTGTTTTTT	CASSQDIASGAGELFF